The 14 T cell receptor beta chains below come from one sample, sequenced in a study of CXCR3-negative and CXCR3-positive naive CD8 T cells. The study, taken as a whole, reports: Naive cells that were CXCR3-positive had more hydrophobic TRB CDR3s (compared with CXCR3-negative naive cells).

Via 5' RACE with UMI labels, TRB cDNA libraries were prepared. Reanalyzing the 5' RACE reads, TCRdb keeps one entry per CDR3 protein, without DNA. The clone table shows some 130,000 distinct CDR3 sequences, with the ten largest holding around 0.44%. The antigens for these receptors are not known. Sequencing input: naive CXCR3+ CD8+ T cells from blood. Stated subset: CD45RO-CCR7+CD27+CD95- naive CD8+ T cells expressing CXCR3 (TNR3+). These receptors were obtained from a human donor in good health. Some clones in this sample may be carry-over from other donors' samples.

The chain carries TRBV19 and TRBJ2-1. Per the germline V gene, CDR1 is LNHDA and CDR2 is SQIVND (reference sequence). There are 13 residues in the CDR3. The CDR3 region is CASSIWLGNEQFF. Full variable domain (missing parts from reference TRBV19 and TRBJ2-1): DGGITQSPKYLFRKEGQNVTLSCEQNLNHDAMYWYRQDPGQGLRLIYYSQIVNDFQKGDIAEGYSVSREKKESFPLTVTSAQKNPTAFYLCASSIWLGNEQFFGPGTRLTVL.

The chain joins TRBV6-5 to TRBJ2-1; TCRdb's D gene call, TRBD1, goes unchecked for lack of DNA. This CDR3 comprises 13 residues. Germline assignment: CDR1 MNHEY and CDR2 SVGAGI. CDR3 in amino acids: CASSFPPGYEQFF.

The chain has TRBV7-2 and TRBJ2-1; TCRdb returns TRBD1, unconfirmable since there is no DNA. Germline CDR1 SGHTA, CDR2 FQGNSA. This CDR3 has 14 amino acids. The CDR3 here is CASSLQTGLHEQFF.

The chain carries TRBV11-3 and TRBJ2-7; the TCRdb D gene call, TRBD1, has no DNA to confirm it. This CDR3 has 14 residues. Germline CDR1 reads SGHNT; CDR2 reads YENEEA. The chain's CDR3 is CASSNRGPSYEQYF.

The chain joins TRBV6-2 or TRBV6-3 to TRBJ1-4. The CDR3 consists of 14 residues. Germline V gene sequence: CDR1 MNHEY, CDR2 SVGEGT. The CDR3 reads CASTIKPEGEKLFF.

The V call is TRBV12-3 or TRBV12-4, the J call TRBJ2-1; there is no DNA to check the TCRdb D call of TRBD1. The CDR3 is 16 residues long. CDR3 in amino acids: CASGSGGGGLYNEQFF.

V and J are TRBV5-1 and TRBJ2-2; TCRdb's assignment of TRBD1 cannot be checked, as there is no DNA. The CDR3 totals 15 residues. Looked up from germline, CDR1 is SGHRS and CDR2 is YFSETQ. The CDR3 loop is CASSLAPGNTGELFF.

The chain's CDR3 is CASSLDGLGAYNEQFF. The chain uses TRBV7-9 and TRBJ2-1. CDR3 size: 16 residues. Germline assignment: CDR1 SEHNR and CDR2 FQNEAQ (reference sequence).

This chain links TRBV12-3 or TRBV12-4 with TRBJ1-1. The CDR3 covers 13 residues. The CDR3 protein is CASSYNIKTEAFF.

The chain links TRBV13 to TRBJ2-2. The CDR3 covers 16 residues. Germline-derived CDR1 and CDR2 are PRHDT and FYEKMQ (reference sequence). CDR3 sequence: CASSMGTHTLTGELFF. Looking up the rest from reference TRBV13 and TRBJ2-2 gives the full variable domain: AAGVIQSPRHLIKEKRETATLKCYPIPRHDTVYWYQQGPGQDPQFLISFYEKMQSDKGSIPDRFSAQQFSDYHSELNMSSLELGDSALYFCASSMGTHTLTGELFFGEGSRLTVL.

The chain joins TRBV11-2 to TRBJ2-7; TCRdb outputs TRBD1, but without DNA this stays unchecked. The germline gives CDR1 SGHAT, CDR2 FQNNGV. This CDR3 comprises 15 residues. CDR3 in amino acids: CASSLEAGQGYEQYF.

The rearrangement uses TRBV6-1 and TRBJ1-1; with no DNA, the TCRdb D assignment of TRBD1 cannot be verified. CDR3 length equals 13 residues. CDR1 is MNHNS and CDR2 is SASEGT in the germline V gene. The CDR3 sequence is CASSRQDNTEAFF.

This sequence joins TRBV12-3 or TRBV12-4 and TRBJ1-2; TCRdb's D call, TRBD1, is unchecked because there is no DNA. The CDR3 totals 16 residues. The CDR3 reads CASSPFGAESNYGYTF.

The rearrangement uses TRBV12-3 or TRBV12-4 and TRBJ1-1; the TCRdb call, TRBD1, lacks DNA for checking. This CDR3 is 15 amino acids long. The chain's CDR3 is CASSSRTGRNTEAFF.